This T cell receptor (beta chain) was recorded in a study of blood T cells in healthy people across ages. Alongside a J-beta primer mix, a sample-barcoded 5' primer served in a second PCR lasting about 6 to 12 cycles. Each CDR3 protein is one row after TCRdb ran MiXCR on the 5' RACE reads. The profile covers fewer than 600,000 distinct CDR3 sequences, with about 26% appearing a single time and 3% to 4.5% taken by the ten largest. Per the germline V gene, CDR1 is MNHEY and CDR2 is SMNVEV (reference sequence). The CDR3 is 15 residues long. The ends lost 2 bases at V and 4 bases at J; junction bases unmatched: 4. In its sample, this clonotype was seen a few times. These data also featured in a second study, about T cells of mothers and their children.

This chain joins TRBV27 and TRBJ2-2; 7 nucleotides line up with TRBD1. This receptor was identified in a boy between 2 and 10 years old in good health. Input material: blood. CDR3 sequence reads: CASSLTTGPTGELFF. The DNA of the CDR3 is TGTGCCAGCAGTTTAACGACAGGGCCCACCGGGGAGCTGTTTTTT.